This TCR beta chain originates from a study of cytomegalovirus exposure and HLA in healthy donors. Primers: 60 Vbeta forward and 13 Jbeta reverse. Here immunoSEQ multiplex PCR was the method, and the copy in TCRdb shows in-frame clones only, minus some. The sample lists 100,000 to 150,000 clones, roughly a sixth occurring once. Germline CDR1 SGHRS, CDR2 YFSETQ. The V and J ends lost 3 bases and 4 bases respectively, with 8 bases between them. The CDR3 is 12 amino acids. About this clone itself: The antigen remains undetermined.

The study's findings and limits: Confirmation was obtained in vitro that a few CMV-associated chains are specific for CMV antigens. Sequencing depth roughly uniform across donors was assumed in presence/absence analyses.

This clonotype was sampled from a female donor in good health and CMV-seropositive. Sequenced sample: PBMCs. V and J are TRBV5-1 and TRBJ2-7, with D maybe TRBD1 (5 bases). The CDR3 loop reads CASSSGFYEQYF. CDR3 nucleotides: TGCGCCAGCAGCTCAGGGTTTTACGAGCAGTACTTC.